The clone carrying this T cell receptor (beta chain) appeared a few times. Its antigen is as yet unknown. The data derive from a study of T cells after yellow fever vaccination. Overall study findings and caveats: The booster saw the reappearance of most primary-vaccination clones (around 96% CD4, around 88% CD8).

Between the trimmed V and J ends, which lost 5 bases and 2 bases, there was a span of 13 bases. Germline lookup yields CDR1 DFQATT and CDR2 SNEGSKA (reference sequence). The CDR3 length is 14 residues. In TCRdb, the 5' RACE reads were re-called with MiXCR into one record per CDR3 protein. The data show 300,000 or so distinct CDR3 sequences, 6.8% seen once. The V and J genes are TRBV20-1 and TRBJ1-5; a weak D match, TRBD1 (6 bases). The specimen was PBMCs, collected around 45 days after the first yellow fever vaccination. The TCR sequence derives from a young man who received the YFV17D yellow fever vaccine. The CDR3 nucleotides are TGCAGTGCTCAGGGGCAGGGAGGCAATCAGCCCCAGCATTTT. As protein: CSAQGQGGNQPQHF.